The 18 T cell receptor beta chains below were found in one sample sequenced in a study of cytomegalovirus exposure and HLA in healthy donors. The PCR employed 60 Vbeta primers together with 13 Jbeta primers. Method: immunoSEQ multiplex PCR; TCRdb's copy keeps in-frame clones and lacks some. The table lists about 140,000 clones, around 81% of them singletons. The sample consisted of PBMCs. All receptors derive from a male donor in good health and CMV-seronegative.

The chain combines TRBV7-2 with TRBJ2-7, with a weak D call TRBD1 (6 bases). Germline CDR1 is SGHTA and CDR2 is FQGNSA. The ends were cut back, 5 bases at V and 1 base at J, with 12 bases in the middle. This CDR3 is 14 amino acids long. Written as DNA, the CDR3 is TGTGCCAGCAGCCCCCGGGACACGTCCTACGAGCAGTACTTC. Residues: CASSPRDTSYEQYF.

This rearrangement joins TRBV7-2 to TRBJ1-5; D is ambiguous. The CDR3 extends over 13 amino acids. The germline CDR1 and CDR2 sequences are SGHTA and FQGNSA. Trimming removed 1 base from V and 5 bases from J, with 6 bases in between. The CDR3 bases are TGTGCCAGCAGCTTAGAGCGGGATCAGCCCCAGCATTTT. Its protein product is CASSLERDQPQHF.

The V call is TRBV5-1, the J call TRBJ2-7; TRBD2 matches at 10 bases. The germline CDR1 and CDR2 sequences are SGHRS and YFSETQ. The CDR3 covers 15 residues. The ends lost 4 bases at V and 4 bases at J; junction bases unmatched: 8. CDR3 sequence (DNA): TGCGCCAGCAGCCATCTAGCGGGGGACACTTACGAGCAGTACTTC. Amino acid sequence: CASSHLAGDTYEQYF.

The rearrangement joins TRBV5-6 to TRBJ2-5; D perhaps matches TRBD1 (5 bases). In germline, CDR1 is SGHDT, CDR2 YYEEEE. Trimming removed 5 bases from V and 5 bases from J, with 22 bases in between. The CDR3 covers 16 residues. This chain's CDR3 is CASSRIQVIFGETQYF. As DNA, the CDR3 is TGTGCCAGCAGTCGCATACAGGTTATCTTCGGGGAGACCCAGTACTTC.

This clone showed up just once. The chain couples TRBV4-1 to TRBJ1-5, with D perhaps TRBD1 (6 bases). Trimming took off 3 bases at V and 5 bases at J, with 14 bases between the two ends. Germline V gene lookup returns CDR1 MGHRA and CDR2 YSYEKL. This CDR3 comprises 15 residues. CDR3 bases: TGCGCCAGCAGCCACAGACAGGAATCCGATCAGCCCCAGCATTTT. Protein: CASSHRQESDQPQHF.

The chain links TRBV5-1 to TRBJ1-2; no definite D call. Germline lookup yields CDR1 SGHRS and CDR2 YFSETQ. The CDR3 totals 12 residues. V dropped 5 bases and J dropped 2 bases, with 7 bases sitting between them. CDR3 region: CASREDNYGYTF. The CDR3, as DNA: TGCGCCAGCAGGGAGGACAACTATGGCTACACCTTC.

This chain uses TRBV29-1 with TRBJ1-2, with 12 bases identical to TRBD1. Unmatched junction bases numbered 4, after V lost 6 bases and J lost 8 bases. The CDR3 is made up of 12 amino acids. CDR1 and CDR2 from the germline V gene are SQVTM and ANQGSEA. The CDR3 loop is CSVGQGAGGYTF. In DNA form, the CDR3 reads TGCAGCGTGGGACAGGGGGCGGGAGGCTACACCTTC.

This chain connects TRBV5-4 to TRBJ1-1; D is perhaps TRBD1 (5 bases). The CDR3 contains 15 residues. CDR1 and CDR2 from the germline V gene are SGHNT and YYREEE (reference sequence). The germline V and J ends were trimmed by 3 bases and 1 base, with 13 bases remaining between them. This CDR3 reads CASSSPRQGNTEAFF. The CDR3 DNA is TGTGCCAGCAGCTCGCCGCGCCAGGGGAACACTGAAGCTTTCTTT.

The rearrangement joins TRBV13 to TRBJ1-4; TRBD1 matches at 8 bases. Germline V gene sequence: CDR1 PRHDT, CDR2 FYEKMQ (reference sequence). V was pared by 1 base and J by 5 bases, with 12 bases of the junction left unmatched. The CDR3 totals 18 residues. CDR3 amino acids: CASSLVGGDRSYNEKLFF. Written as DNA, the CDR3 is TGTGCCAGCAGCTTAGTTGGGGGGGACAGGAGCTACAATGAAAAACTGTTTTTT.

J is TRBJ2-3 and V is TRBV11-2; the D gene is possibly TRBD1 (5 bases). Trimming left V 1 base short and J 1 base short, with 9 bases between. There are 15 residues in the CDR3. Germline V gives CDR1 SGHAT, CDR2 FQNNGV. The CDR3 DNA is TGTGCCAGCAGCTTAGTGAGCAGGGGCACAGATACGCAGTATTTT. It encodes CASSLVSRGTDTQYF.

The chain combines TRBV11-2 with TRBJ1-1; D is perhaps TRBD1 (5 bases). The germline gives CDR1 SGHAT, CDR2 FQNNGV. V dropped 3 bases and J dropped 7 bases, with 6 bases sitting between them. There are 11 residues in the CDR3. CDR3 residues: CASSLTVEAFF. CDR3 bases: TGTGCCAGCAGCTTGACAGTTGAAGCTTTCTTT.

The CDR3 is CASSPGEGGYQPQHF. In nucleotides, the CDR3 is TGTGCCAGCAGCCCAGGGGAGGGGGGGTATCAGCCCCAGCATTTT. This sequence joins TRBV27 and TRBJ1-5, with D possibly TRBD1 on 6 matching bases. V lost 6 bases, J lost 5 bases, and 17 bases lay in between. This CDR3 is 15 amino acids long. Germline loops: CDR1 MNHEY, CDR2 SMNVEV (reference sequence).

The chain has TRBV9 and TRBJ2-5, with D perhaps matching TRBD2 (6 bases). The V end lost 4 bases, the J end lost 5 bases, and 18 bases lay between the germline ends. This CDR3 contains 15 residues. Germline CDR1 is SGDLS and CDR2 is YYNGEE. The chain's CDR3 is CASSPRLSGRETQYF. The CDR3 DNA reads TGTGCCAGCAGCCCACGACTGTCGGGGAGGGAGACCCAGTACTTC.

The J gene is TRBJ2-2, the V gene TRBV5-6; D possibly corresponds to TRBD1 (6 bases). Deletions cut 0 bases from V and 6 bases from J, with 6 bases between. CDR1 is SGHDT, CDR2 YYEEEE, per germline. This CDR3 contains 13 residues. For the CDR3, the DNA is TGTGCCAGCAGCTTGGGGACAGCCGGGGAGCTGTTTTTT. Its translation is CASSLGTAGELFF.

This clone was detected only a few times. The gene calls are TRBV6-4 and TRBJ2-1; TRBD2 matches at 12 bases. CDR1 and CDR2 (germline): MRHNA, SNTAGT. This CDR3 is built from 15 residues. Trimming cost V 3 bases and J 5 bases; bases outside gene matches: 2. The CDR3 spells CASSETSGGNNEQFF. The DNA of the CDR3 is TGTGCCAGCAGTGAGACTAGCGGGGGTAACAATGAGCAGTTCTTC.

This clone has a single count. The V call is TRBV30, the J call TRBJ2-1; a weak D match, TRBD1 (5 bases). Germline CDR1 GTSNPN, CDR2 SVGIG (reference sequence). Trimming shortened V by 1 base and J by 0 bases, and 19 bases separated the two germline ends. The CDR3 has 18 amino acids. CDR3 DNA: TGTGCCTGGAGTGCTTTAGGGGTTTTAGGCAGCTCCTACAATGAGCAGTTCTTC. This sequence encodes CAWSALGVLGSSYNEQFF.

This chain joins TRBV7-9 and TRBJ2-1, with 13 bases fitting TRBD2. Unmatched junction bases numbered 6, after V lost 4 bases and J lost 0 bases. The CDR3 spans 18 residues. Looked up from germline, CDR1 is SEHNR and CDR2 is FQNEAQ (reference sequence). CDR3 nucleotide sequence: TGTGCCAGCAGCTCGACTAGCGGGAGGTTAGCCTCCTACAATGAGCAGTTCTTC. Amino acids: CASSSTSGRLASYNEQFF.

The chain combines TRBV5-6 with TRBJ2-7, with D possibly matching TRBD1 (5 bases). This CDR3 spans 13 amino acids. Deletions cut 2 bases from V and 6 bases from J, with 12 bases between. Germline V lookup: CDR1 SGHDT, CDR2 YYEEEE. The CDR3 sequence: CASSLGRVGEQYF. The CDR3 region has the DNA TGTGCCAGCAGCTTAGGCAGGGTGGGCGAGCAGTACTTC.